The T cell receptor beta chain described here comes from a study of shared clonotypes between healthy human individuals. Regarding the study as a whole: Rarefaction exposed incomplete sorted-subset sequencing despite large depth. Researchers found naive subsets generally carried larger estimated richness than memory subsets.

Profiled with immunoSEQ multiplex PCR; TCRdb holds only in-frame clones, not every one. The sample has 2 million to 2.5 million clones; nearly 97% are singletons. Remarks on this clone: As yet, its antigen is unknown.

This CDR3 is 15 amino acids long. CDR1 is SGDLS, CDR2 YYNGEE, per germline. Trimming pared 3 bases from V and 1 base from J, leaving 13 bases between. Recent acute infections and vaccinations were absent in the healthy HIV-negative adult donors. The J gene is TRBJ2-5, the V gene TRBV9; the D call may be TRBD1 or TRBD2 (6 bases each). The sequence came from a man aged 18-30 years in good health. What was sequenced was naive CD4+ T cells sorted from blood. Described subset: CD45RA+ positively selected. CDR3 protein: CASSAGAQGQETQYF. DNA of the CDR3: TGTGCCAGCAGCGCGGGGGCGCAGGGCCAAGAGACCCAGTACTTC.